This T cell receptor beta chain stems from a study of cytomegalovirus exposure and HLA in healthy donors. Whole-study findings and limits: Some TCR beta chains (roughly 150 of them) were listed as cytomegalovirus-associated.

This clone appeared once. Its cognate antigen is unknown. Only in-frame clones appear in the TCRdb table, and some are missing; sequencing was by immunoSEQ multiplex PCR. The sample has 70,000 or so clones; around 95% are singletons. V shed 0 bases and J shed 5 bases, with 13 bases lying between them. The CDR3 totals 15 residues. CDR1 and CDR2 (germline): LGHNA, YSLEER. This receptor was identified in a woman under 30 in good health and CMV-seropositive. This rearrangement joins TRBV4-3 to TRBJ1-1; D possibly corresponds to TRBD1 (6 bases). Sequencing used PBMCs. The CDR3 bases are TGCGCCAGCAGCCAAGACTTTGGGGGCCGTACTGAAGCTTTCTTT. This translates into CASSQDFGGRTEAFF.